The rows below give T cell receptor beta chains drawn from one sample of a study of control samples from healthy donors and cancer patients. The protocol was immunoSEQ multiplex PCR, while the TCRdb copy is restricted to in-frame clones and leaves out a portion. This sample has approximately 79,000 clones; roughly 90% occur once, and the top ten carry roughly 6.9%. The sequencing input was blood. The receptors were sampled from a man aged 50 or older in good health. Each CDR3 is given with its conserved first and last residue. The D gene is left open where the match is weak. A row's size may be missing; if present it is once, few, many or a size class.

V gene: TRBV6-2/TRBV6-3
clone size: -
J gene: TRBJ2-7
D gene: TRBD1
CDR3 DNA: TGTGCCAGCAGTTCCGGACAGGGTCACGAGCAGTACTTC
CDR3 protein: CASSSGQGHEQYF

V gene: TRBV7-2
clone size: once
J gene: TRBJ2-5
D gene: -
CDR3 DNA: TGTGCCAGCAGCTCACAAGAGACCCAGTACTTC
CDR3 protein: CASSSQETQYF

V gene: TRBV29-1
clone size: -
J gene: TRBJ2-7
D gene: TRBD1
CDR3 DNA: TGCAGCGTTGGGTCCGGGACAGGGGGCTACGAGCAGTACTTC
CDR3 protein: CSVGSGTGGYEQYF

V gene: TRBV6-2/TRBV6-3
clone size: -
J gene: TRBJ1-2
D gene: -
CDR3 DNA: TGTGCCAGCAGTAACCCTCGTGGGGGCTACACCTTC
CDR3 protein: CASSNPRGGYTF

V gene: TRBV19
clone size: -
J gene: TRBJ1-2
D gene: TRBD1
CDR3 DNA: TGTGCCAGTAGTATCCCCCGGACAGGAACCGCTAACTATGGCTACACCTTC
CDR3 protein: CASSIPRTGTANYGYTF

V gene: TRBV7-8
clone size: -
J gene: TRBJ2-1
D gene: -
CDR3 DNA: TGTGCCAGCAGCCCTGACAATGAGCAGTTCTTC
CDR3 protein: CASSPDNEQFF

V gene: TRBV4-3
clone size: -
J gene: TRBJ1-1
D gene: -
CDR3 DNA: TGCGCCAGCAGCCAAGATGGGACGGTACACACTGAAGCTTTCTTT
CDR3 protein: CASSQDGTVHTEAFF

V gene: TRBV6-2/TRBV6-3
clone size: -
J gene: TRBJ1-5
D gene: TRBD1
CDR3 DNA: TGTGCCAGCAGTTACGGGCCGATCGGGACAGGACATTTT
CDR3 protein: CASSYGPIGTGHF

V gene: TRBV7-9
clone size: -
J gene: TRBJ2-1
D gene: -
CDR3 DNA: TGTGCCGTCAAACCGGGGGACAGCTACAATGAGCAGTTCTTC
CDR3 protein: CAVKPGDSYNEQFF

V gene: TRBV6-5
clone size: -
J gene: TRBJ2-3
D gene: TRBD1
CDR3 DNA: TGTGCCAGCAGTTACTCAACAGGGGCCACAGATACGCAGTATTTT
CDR3 protein: CASSYSTGATDTQYF

V gene: TRBV29-1
clone size: -
J gene: TRBJ2-7
D gene: TRBD1
CDR3 DNA: TGCAGCGTTGAAGATACAGGGGACTACGAGCAGTACTTC
CDR3 protein: CSVEDTGDYEQYF

V gene: TRBV5-5
clone size: -
J gene: TRBJ1-6
D gene: TRBD1
CDR3 DNA: TGTGCCAGCAGCAGACAGGGGGCGGATAATTCACCCCTCCACTTT
CDR3 protein: CASSRQGADNSPLHF

V gene: TRBV12-5
clone size: -
J gene: TRBJ2-6
D gene: -
CDR3 DNA: TGTGCTAGTGGAACACGGACTGGGGCCAACGTCCTGACTTTC
CDR3 protein: CASGTRTGANVLTF

V gene: TRBV30
clone size: -
J gene: TRBJ1-1
D gene: -
CDR3 DNA: TGTGCCTGGAGTGCCCCGAACACTGAAGCTTTCTTT
CDR3 protein: CAWSAPNTEAFF

V gene: TRBV7-2
clone size: few
J gene: TRBJ1-2
D gene: -
CDR3 DNA: TGTGCCAGCAGCTTAGCAGGCGCGGGCTACACCTTC
CDR3 protein: CASSLAGAGYTF

V gene: TRBV7-2
clone size: -
J gene: TRBJ2-6
D gene: -
CDR3 DNA: TGTGCCAGCACCCAGGGTGGACTACCTGAATCCAACGTCCTGACTTTC
CDR3 protein: CASTQGGLPESNVLTF

V gene: TRBV24-1
clone size: once
J gene: TRBJ1-4
D gene: -
CDR3 DNA: TGTGTCAAACCCGAAAAACTGTTTTTT
CDR3 protein: CVKPEKLFF

V gene: TRBV6-5
clone size: -
J gene: TRBJ2-5
D gene: TRBD2
CDR3 DNA: TGTGCCACTAGCGGGGGGGCAATCGGAGAGACCCAGTACTTC
CDR3 protein: CATSGGAIGETQYF

V gene: TRBV10-1
clone size: -
J gene: TRBJ2-2
D gene: -
CDR3 DNA: TGCGCCAGCGGACTCTCGGGACTCCAACCAGACACCGGGGAGCTGTTTTTT
CDR3 protein: CASGLSGLQPDTGELFF

V gene: TRBV6-5
clone size: -
J gene: TRBJ2-7
D gene: -
CDR3 DNA: TGTGCCACCTTCGCCGCCGCATCCAACGAGCAGTACTTC
CDR3 protein: CATFAAASNEQYF

V gene: TRBV11-2
clone size: -
J gene: TRBJ2-2
D gene: TRBD2
CDR3 DNA: TGTGCCAGCAGCACCTCGGGACTAGCGGGGACCGGGGAGCTGTTTTTT
CDR3 protein: CASSTSGLAGTGELFF

V gene: TRBV10-3
clone size: few
J gene: TRBJ1-4
D gene: -
CDR3 DNA: TGTGCCAGTACTATGGACCCCAGAGGTGAAAAACTGTTTTTT
CDR3 protein: CASTMDPRGEKLFF

V gene: TRBV11-2
clone size: -
J gene: TRBJ1-1
D gene: -
CDR3 DNA: TGTGCCAGCAGCCGCGGACAGAACACTGAAGCTTTCTTT
CDR3 protein: CASSRGQNTEAFF

V gene: TRBV7-9
clone size: -
J gene: TRBJ1-4
D gene: -
CDR3 DNA: TGTGCCAGCAGCTTAGATACAGGTCTTTCCAATGAAAAACTGTTTTTT
CDR3 protein: CASSLDTGLSNEKLFF

V gene: TRBV7-2
clone size: -
J gene: TRBJ2-5
D gene: -
CDR3 DNA: TGTGCCAGCAGCTTAGACACGGGAAGAGATGCCCAGTACTTC
CDR3 protein: CASSLDTGRDAQYF

V gene: TRBV19
clone size: -
J gene: TRBJ2-2
D gene: TRBD2
CDR3 DNA: TGTGCCAGTAGTATAGCCGGGGGGAGGACCGGGGAGCTGTTTTTT
CDR3 protein: CASSIAGGRTGELFF

V gene: TRBV9
clone size: -
J gene: TRBJ2-7
D gene: -
CDR3 DNA: TGTGCCAGCAGCGTAGATACCAACTCCTACGAGCAGTACTTC
CDR3 protein: CASSVDTNSYEQYF